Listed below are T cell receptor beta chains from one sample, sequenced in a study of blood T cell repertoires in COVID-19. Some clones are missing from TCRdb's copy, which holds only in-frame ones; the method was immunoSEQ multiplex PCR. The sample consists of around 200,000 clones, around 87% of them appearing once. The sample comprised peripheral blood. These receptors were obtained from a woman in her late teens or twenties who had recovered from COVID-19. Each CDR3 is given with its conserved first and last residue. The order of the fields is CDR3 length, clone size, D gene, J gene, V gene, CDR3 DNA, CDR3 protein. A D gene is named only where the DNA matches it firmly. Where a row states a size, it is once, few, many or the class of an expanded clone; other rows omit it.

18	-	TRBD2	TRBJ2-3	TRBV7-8	TGTGCCAGCAGCCCCCAGCGGGTCGGGGGGGGACCCACAGATACGCAGTATTTT	CASSPQRVGGGPTDTQYF
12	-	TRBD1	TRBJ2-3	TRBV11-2	TGTGCCAGCAGCCGAACAGGGGACACGCAGTATTTT	CASSRTGDTQYF
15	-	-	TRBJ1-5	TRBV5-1	TGCGCCAGCAGCTTAGAAACAGGAGGCAATCAGCCCCAGCATTTT	CASSLETGGNQPQHF
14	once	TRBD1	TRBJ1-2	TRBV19	TGTGCCAGTACTGAGGACAGGAGTGGAAATGGCTACACCTTC	CASTEDRSGNGYTF
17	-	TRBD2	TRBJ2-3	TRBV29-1	TGCAGCGTTGAATCGTGGACTAGCGGGGTCAGCACAGATACGCAGTATTTT	CSVESWTSGVSTDTQYF
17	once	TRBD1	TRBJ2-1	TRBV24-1	TGTGCCGCCAGTGATTCACCACAGGGGGTGTGGTACAATGAGCAGTTCTTC	CAASDSPQGVWYNEQFF
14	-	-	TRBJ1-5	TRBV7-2	TGTGCCAGCAGCTTAGACTCTGCGGTAAGGCCCCAGCATTTT	CASSLDSAVRPQHF
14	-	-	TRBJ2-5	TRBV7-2	TGTGCCAGCAGCTTAGGACTCGGAGATGAGACCCAGTACTTC	CASSLGLGDETQYF
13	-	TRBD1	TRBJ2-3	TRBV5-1	TGCGCCAGCAGTGCGGGACAGGAAGATACGCAGTATTTT	CASSAGQEDTQYF
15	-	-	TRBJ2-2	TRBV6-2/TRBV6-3	TGTGCCAGCAGTTACTCGGGGTGGAGGGCCGGGGAGCTGTTTTTT	CASSYSGWRAGELFF
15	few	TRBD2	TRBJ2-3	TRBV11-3	TGTGCCAGCAGCGGCTCGCGGGGGGGTTCAGATACGCAGTATTTT	CASSGSRGGSDTQYF
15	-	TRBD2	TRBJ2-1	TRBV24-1	TGTGCCACCAGTGATTCTAGCGGGATGGTGAATGAGCAGTTCTTC	CATSDSSGMVNEQFF
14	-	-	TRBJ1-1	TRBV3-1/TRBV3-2	TGTGCCAGCAGCCCAAGGGGAATGAACACTGAAGCTTTCTTT	CASSPRGMNTEAFF
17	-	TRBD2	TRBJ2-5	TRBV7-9	TGTGCCAGCAGCCCAACCCATTTCGGGGGGACTGAAGAGACCCAGTACTTC	CASSPTHFGGTEETQYF
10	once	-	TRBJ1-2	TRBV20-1	TGCAGTGCTAGAGACCCACGTAGTTCCTTC	CSARDPRSSF
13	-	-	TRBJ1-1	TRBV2	TGTGCCAGCAGTTCGACTGTGAACACTGAAGCTTTCTTT	CASSSTVNTEAFF
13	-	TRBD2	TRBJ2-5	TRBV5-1	TGCGCCAGCAGCTCCGGGACTAGGGAGACCCAGTACTTC	CASSSGTRETQYF
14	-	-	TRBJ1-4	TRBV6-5	TGTGCCAGCAGTTACTCCAGGGATGTAGAAAAACTGTTTTTT	CASSYSRDVEKLFF
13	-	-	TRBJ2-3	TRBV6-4	TGTGCCAGCAGCGCGGAGGCCACAGATACGCAGTATTTT	CASSAEATDTQYF
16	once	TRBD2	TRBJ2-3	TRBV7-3	TGTGCCAGCAGCCTAAATAGCGGGAGGAGCACAGATACGCAGTATTTT	CASSLNSGRSTDTQYF
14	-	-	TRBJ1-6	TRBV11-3	TGTGCCAGCAGCTTTGGGGCTGGAGATTCACCCCTCCACTTT	CASSFGAGDSPLHF
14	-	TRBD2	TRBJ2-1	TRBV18	TGTGCCAGCTCACCACGGGCGGGAGACAATGAGCAGTTCTTC	CASSPRAGDNEQFF
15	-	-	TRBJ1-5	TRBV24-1	TGTGCCACCAGTGATGGGGGCGGGGGGTATCAGCCCCAGCATTTT	CATSDGGGGYQPQHF
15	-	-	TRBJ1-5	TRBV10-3	TGTGCCATCAGTGAGTCGGACAGTAGCAATCAGCCCCAGCATTTT	CAISESDSSNQPQHF
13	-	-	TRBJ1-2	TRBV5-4	TGTGCCAGCAGCCCAACGGGGGGCTATGGCTACACCTTC	CASSPTGGYGYTF
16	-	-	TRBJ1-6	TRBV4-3	TGCGCCAGCAGCCAAGATGGGGGGGAAAATAATTCACCCCTCCACTTT	CASSQDGGENNSPLHF
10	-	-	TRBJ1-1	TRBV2	TGTGCCAGCAGTGAAGATCGAGCTTTCTTT	CASSEDRAFF
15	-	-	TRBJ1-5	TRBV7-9	TGTGCCAGCAGCGGGAGTCGGGGGTGGGATCAGCCCCAGCATTTT	CASSGSRGWDQPQHF
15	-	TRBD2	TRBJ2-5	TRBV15	TGTGCCACCAGCAGAGATCTAGTAGCGGGAGGGACCCAGTACTTC	CATSRDLVAGGTQYF
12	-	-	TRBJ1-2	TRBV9	TGTGCCAGCAGCGTCCCGCTACTGGGCTACACCTTC	CASSVPLLGYTF
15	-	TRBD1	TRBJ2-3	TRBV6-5	TGTGCCAGCACAGGCCTTGGACAGGGGGCGGATACGCAGTATTTT	CASTGLGQGADTQYF